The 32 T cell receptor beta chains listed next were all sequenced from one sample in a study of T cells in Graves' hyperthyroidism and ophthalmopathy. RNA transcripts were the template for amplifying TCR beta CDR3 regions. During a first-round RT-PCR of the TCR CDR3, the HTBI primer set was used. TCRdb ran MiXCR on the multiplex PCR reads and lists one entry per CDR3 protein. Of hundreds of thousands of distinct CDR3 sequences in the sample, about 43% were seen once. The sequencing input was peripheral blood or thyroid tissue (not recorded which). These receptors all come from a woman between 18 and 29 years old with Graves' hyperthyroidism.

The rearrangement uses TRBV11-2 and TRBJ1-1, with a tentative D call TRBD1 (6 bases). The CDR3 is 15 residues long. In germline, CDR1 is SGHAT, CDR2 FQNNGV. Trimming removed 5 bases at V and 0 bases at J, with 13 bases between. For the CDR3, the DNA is TGTGCCAGCAGCAAGGGGGTAAACCTGAACACTGAAGCTTTCTTT. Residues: CASSKGVNLNTEAFF.

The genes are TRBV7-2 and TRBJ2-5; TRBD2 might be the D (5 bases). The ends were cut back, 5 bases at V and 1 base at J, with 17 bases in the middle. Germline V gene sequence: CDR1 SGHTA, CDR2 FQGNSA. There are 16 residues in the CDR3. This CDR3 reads CASSQYSGGPQETQYF. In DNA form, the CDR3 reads TGTGCCAGCAGCCAATACTCCGGCGGGCCCCAAGAGACCCAGTACTTC.

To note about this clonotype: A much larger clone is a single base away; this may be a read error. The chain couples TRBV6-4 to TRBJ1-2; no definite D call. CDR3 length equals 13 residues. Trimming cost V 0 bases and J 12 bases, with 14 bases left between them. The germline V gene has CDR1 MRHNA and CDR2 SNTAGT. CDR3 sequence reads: CASSDSQGYGHTF. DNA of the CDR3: TGTGCCAGCAGTGACTCGCAAGGTTACGGCCACACCTTC.

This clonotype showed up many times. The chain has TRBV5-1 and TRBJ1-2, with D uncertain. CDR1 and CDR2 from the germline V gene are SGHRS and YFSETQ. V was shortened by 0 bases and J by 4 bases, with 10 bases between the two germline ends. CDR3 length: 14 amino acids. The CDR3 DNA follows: TGCGCCAGCAGCTTGGATCTGGGTGGCTATGGCTACACCTTC. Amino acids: CASSLDLGGYGYTF.

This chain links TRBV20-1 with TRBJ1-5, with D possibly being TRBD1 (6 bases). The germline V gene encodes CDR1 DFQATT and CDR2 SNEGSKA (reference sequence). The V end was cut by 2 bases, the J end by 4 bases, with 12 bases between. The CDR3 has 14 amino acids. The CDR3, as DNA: TGCAGTGCTAGAATACAGGGCGGGAATCAGCCCCAGCATTTT. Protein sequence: CSARIQGGNQPQHF.

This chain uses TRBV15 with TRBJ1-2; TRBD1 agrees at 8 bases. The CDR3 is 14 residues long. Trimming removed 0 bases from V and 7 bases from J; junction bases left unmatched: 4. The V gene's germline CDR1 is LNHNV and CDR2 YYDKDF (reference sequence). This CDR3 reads CATSRDRGHSGYTF. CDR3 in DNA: TGTGCCACCAGCAGAGACAGGGGGCATAGTGGCTACACCTTC. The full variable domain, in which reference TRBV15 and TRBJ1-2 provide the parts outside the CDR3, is DAMVIQNPRYQVTQFGKPVTLSCSQTLNHNVMYWYQQKSSQAPKLLFHYYDKDFNNEADTPDNFQSRRPNTSFCFLDIRSPGLGDTAMYLCATSRDRGHSGYTFGSGTRLTVV.

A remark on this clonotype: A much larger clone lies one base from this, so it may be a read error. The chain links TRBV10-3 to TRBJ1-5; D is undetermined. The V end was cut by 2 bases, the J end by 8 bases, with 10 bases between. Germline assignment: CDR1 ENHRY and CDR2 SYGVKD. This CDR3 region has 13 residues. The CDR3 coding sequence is TGTGCCATCAGTGAGGCGGGGTATGAGCCCCAGCATTTT. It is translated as CAISEAGYEPQHF.

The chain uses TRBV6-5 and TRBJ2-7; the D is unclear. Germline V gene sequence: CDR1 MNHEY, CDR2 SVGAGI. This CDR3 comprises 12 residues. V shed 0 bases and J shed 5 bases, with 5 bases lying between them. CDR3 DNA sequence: TGTGCCAGCAGTTACTCCCCGGACGAGCAGTACTTC. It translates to CASSYSPDEQYF.

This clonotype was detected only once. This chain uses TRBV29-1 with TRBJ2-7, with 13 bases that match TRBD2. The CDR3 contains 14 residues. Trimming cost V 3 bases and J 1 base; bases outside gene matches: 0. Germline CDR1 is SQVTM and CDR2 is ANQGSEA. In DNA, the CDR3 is TGCAGCGTTGAGGGACTAGCGGGGTCCTACGAGCAGTACTTC. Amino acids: CSVEGLAGSYEQYF.

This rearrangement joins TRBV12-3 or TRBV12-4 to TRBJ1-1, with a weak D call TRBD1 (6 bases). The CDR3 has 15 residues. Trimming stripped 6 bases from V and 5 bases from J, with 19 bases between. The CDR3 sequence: CASSTDGGGGTEAFF. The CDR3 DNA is TGTGCCAGCAGCACCGATGGAGGGGGAGGGACTGAAGCTTTCTTT.

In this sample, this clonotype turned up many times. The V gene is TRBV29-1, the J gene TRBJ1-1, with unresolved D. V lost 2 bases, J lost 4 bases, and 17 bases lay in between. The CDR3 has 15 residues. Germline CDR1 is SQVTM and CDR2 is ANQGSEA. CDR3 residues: CSVESQRRAGTEAFF. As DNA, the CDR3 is TGCAGCGTTGAATCACAGCGAAGGGCGGGCACTGAAGCTTTCTTT.

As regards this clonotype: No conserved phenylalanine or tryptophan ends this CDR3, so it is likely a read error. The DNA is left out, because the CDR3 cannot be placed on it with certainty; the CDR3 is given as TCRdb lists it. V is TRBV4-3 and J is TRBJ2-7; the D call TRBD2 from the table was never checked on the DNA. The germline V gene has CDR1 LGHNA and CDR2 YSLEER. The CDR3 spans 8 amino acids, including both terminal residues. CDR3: CASTWLAG.

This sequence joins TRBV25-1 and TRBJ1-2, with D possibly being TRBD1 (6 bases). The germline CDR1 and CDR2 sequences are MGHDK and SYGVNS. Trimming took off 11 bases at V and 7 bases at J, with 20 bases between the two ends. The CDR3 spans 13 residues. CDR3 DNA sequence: TGTGCCTGGAGTCCGCAGGGGAAAGGTGGCTACACCTTC. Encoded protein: CAWSPQGKGGYTF.

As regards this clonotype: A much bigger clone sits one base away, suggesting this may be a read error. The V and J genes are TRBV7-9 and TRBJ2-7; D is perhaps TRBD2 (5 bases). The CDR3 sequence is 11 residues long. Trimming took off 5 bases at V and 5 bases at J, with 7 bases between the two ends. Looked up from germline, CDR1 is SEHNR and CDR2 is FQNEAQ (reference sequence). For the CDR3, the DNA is TGTGCCAGCAGCGGGAGCCACGAGCAGTACTTC. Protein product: CASSGSHEQYF.

The DNA for the CDR3 is TGTGCCAGCAGCTTAGCCACAGGGGGCACTGGGGCCAACGTCCTGACTTTC. This sequence encodes CASSLATGGTGANVLTF. The chain uses TRBV11-1 and TRBJ2-6; 9 nucleotides match TRBD1. Germline lookup yields CDR1 SGHAT and CDR2 FQDESV (reference sequence). The junction had 2 bases not matched to a gene; V was cut back by 0 bases and J by 2 bases. The CDR3 length is 17 residues.

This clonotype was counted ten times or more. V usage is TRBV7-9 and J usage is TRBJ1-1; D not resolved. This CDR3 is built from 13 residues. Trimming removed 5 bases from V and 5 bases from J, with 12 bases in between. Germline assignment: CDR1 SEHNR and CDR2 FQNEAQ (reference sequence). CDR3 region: CASSPGLGTEAFF. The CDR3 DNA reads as TGTGCCAGCAGCCCAGGTCTCGGAACTGAAGCTTTCTTT.

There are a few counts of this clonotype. CDR3 amino acids: CASSLEGLTNEKLFF. DNA of the CDR3: TGTGCCAGCAGCTTAGAAGGGTTAACTAATGAAAAACTGTTTTTT. V is TRBV7-9 and J is TRBJ1-4; D gene unclear. Germline-derived CDR1 and CDR2 are SEHNR and FQNEAQ (reference sequence). This CDR3 spans 15 amino acids. V was shortened by 1 base and J by 1 base, with 7 bases between the two germline ends.

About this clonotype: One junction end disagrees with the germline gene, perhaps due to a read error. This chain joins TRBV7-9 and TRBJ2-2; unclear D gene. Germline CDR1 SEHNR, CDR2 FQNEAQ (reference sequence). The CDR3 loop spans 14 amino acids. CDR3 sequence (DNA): TGCGCCAGCAGCCTCTCCCCCTCCCCGGGGGAGCTGTTTTTT. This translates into CASSLSPSPGELFF.

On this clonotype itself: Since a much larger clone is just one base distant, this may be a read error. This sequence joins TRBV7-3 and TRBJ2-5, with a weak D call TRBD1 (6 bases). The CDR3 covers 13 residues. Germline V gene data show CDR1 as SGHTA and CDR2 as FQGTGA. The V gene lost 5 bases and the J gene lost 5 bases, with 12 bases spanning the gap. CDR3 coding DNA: TGTGCCAGCAGCGCGGACAGTGGGGAGACCCAGTACTTC. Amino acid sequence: CASSADSGETQYF.

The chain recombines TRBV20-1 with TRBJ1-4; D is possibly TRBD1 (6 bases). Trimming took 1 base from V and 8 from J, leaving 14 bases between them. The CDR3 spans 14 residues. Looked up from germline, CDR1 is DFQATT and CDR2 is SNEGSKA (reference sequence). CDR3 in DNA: TGCAGTGCTAGAGTCGAGGGGGGAAGAGAAAAACTGTTTTTT. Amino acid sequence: CSARVEGGREKLFF.

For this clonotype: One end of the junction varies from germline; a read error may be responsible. The CDR3 sequence is CASSLWGGLNEKLFF. In DNA form, the CDR3 reads TGTGCCAGCAGTTTATGGGGGGGCCTCAATGAAAAACTGTTTTTT. This chain uses TRBV24-1 with TRBJ1-4; the D gene is possibly TRBD1 (6 bases). Per germline, CDR1 KGHDR and CDR2 SFDVKD. The CDR3 totals 15 residues.

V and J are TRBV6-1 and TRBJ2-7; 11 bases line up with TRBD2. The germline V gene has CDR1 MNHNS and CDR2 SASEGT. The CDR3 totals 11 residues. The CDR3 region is CTSGSRNEQYF. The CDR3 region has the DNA TGTACTAGCGGGAGTAGGAATGAGCAGTACTTC.

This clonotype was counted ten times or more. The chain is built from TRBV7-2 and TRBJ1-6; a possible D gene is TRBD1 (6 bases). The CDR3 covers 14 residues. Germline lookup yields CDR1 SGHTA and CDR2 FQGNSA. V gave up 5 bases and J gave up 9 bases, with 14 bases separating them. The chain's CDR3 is CASSQTGIRSPLHF. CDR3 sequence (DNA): TGTGCCAGCAGCCAAACAGGGATTCGTTCACCCCTCCACTTT.

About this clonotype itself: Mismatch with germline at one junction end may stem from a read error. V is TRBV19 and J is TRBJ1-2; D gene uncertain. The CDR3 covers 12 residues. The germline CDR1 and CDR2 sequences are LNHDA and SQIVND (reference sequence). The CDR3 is CVSSGEFYGYTF. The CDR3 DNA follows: TGTGTCAGTAGTGGGGAGTTCTATGGCTACACCTTC.

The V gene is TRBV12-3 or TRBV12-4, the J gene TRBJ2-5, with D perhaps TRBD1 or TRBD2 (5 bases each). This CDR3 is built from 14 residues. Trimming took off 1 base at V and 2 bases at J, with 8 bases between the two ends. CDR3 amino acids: CASSLVGPQETQYF. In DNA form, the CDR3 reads TGTGCCAGCAGTTTAGTGGGACCACAAGAGACCCAGTACTTC.

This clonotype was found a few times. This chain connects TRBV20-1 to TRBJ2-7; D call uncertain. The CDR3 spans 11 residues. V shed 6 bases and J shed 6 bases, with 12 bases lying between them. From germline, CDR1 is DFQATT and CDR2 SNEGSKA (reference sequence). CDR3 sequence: CSAPGSLEQYF. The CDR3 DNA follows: TGCAGTGCCCCGGGTAGTCTCGAGCAGTACTTC.

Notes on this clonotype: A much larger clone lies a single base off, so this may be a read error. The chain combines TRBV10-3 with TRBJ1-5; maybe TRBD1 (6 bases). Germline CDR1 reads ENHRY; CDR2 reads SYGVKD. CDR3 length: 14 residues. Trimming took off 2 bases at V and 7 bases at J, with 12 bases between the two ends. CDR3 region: CAISEAVGGQPQHF. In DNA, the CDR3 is TGTGCCATCAGTGAGGCGGTGGGGGGCCAGCCCCAGCATTTT.

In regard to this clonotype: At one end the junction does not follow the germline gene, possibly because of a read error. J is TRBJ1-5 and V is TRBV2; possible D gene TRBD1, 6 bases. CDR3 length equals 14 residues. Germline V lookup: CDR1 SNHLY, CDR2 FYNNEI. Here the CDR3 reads CASSPDGGQQPQHF. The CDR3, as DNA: TGTGCCAGCAGCCCCGACGGGGGGCAACAGCCCCAGCACTTT.

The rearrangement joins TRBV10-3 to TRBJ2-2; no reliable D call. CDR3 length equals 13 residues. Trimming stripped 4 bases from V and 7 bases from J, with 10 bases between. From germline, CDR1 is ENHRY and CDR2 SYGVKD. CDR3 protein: CAISAWDGGELFF. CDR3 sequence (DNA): TGTGCCATCAGTGCTTGGGATGGCGGGGAGCTGTTTTTT.

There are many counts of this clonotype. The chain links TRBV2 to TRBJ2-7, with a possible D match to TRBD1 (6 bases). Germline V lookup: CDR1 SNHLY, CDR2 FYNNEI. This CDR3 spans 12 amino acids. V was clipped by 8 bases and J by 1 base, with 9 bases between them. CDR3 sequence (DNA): TGTGCCAGCTACAGGGAATCCTACGAGCAGTACTTC. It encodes CASYRESYEQYF.

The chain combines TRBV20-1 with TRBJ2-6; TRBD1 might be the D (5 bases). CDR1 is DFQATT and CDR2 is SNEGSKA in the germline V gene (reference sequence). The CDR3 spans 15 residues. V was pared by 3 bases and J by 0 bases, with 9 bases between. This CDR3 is CSASAGYSGANVLTF. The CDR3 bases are TGCAGTGCTAGTGCAGGGTACTCTGGGGCCAACGTCCTGACTTTC.

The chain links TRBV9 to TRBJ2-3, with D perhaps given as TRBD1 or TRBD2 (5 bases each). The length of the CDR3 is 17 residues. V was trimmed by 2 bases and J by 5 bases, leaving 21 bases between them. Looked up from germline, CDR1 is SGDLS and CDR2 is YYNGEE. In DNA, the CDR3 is TGTGCCAGCAGCGTTTCTCCGGGACGCCCAGGCTTAGATACGCAGTATTTT. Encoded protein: CASSVSPGRPGLDTQYF.